The next 17 T cell receptor beta chains were all read from a single sample in a study of CD8 T cells in Susac syndrome. Random hexamers served to reverse transcribe roughly 0.45 to 1 ug RNA. TCRdb redid the calling of the immunoSEQ multiplex PCR reads with MiXCR, one entry per CDR3 protein. The sample carries 50,000 to 60,000 distinct CDR3 sequences, around 90% recorded once. The sequenced sample consisted of CD8+ T cells from PBMCs. These receptors were taken from a human donor in good health.

The chain couples TRBV4-1 to TRBJ1-2, with D uncertain. Germline lookup yields CDR1 MGHRA and CDR2 YSYEKL. The germline V and J ends were trimmed by 1 base and 3 bases, with 15 bases remaining between them. This CDR3 is 16 amino acids long. CDR3 in amino acids: CASSQAAGGRDYGYTF. The CDR3 DNA follows: TGCGCCAGCAGCCAAGCCGCGGGTGGACGGGACTATGGCTACACCTTC.

The chain has TRBV5-6 and TRBJ1-1; the match to TRBD1 covers 7 bases. The CDR3 has 18 amino acids. Germline CDR1 and CDR2: SGHDT and YYEEEE. With 3 bases clipped from V and 1 base from J, the junction kept 15 bases outside the gene matches. Here the CDR3 reads CASSSVGTATMRNTEAFF. The CDR3 region has the DNA TGTGCCAGCAGCTCTGTCGGGACAGCCACTATGAGGAACACTGAAGCTTTCTTT.

This rearrangement joins TRBV5-1 to TRBJ2-3, with D possibly TRBD1 on 6 matching bases. The germline V and J ends were trimmed by 3 bases and 0 bases, with 23 bases remaining between them. Germline loops: CDR1 SGHRS, CDR2 YFSETQ. This CDR3 is built from 19 residues. Here the CDR3 DNA reads TGCGCCAGCAGCTCGGCCCTATTGGGGGCGCGAACTAGCACAGATACGCAGTATTTT. Its protein is CASSSALLGARTSTDTQYF.

This clonotype showed up just a few times. This rearrangement joins TRBV7-3 to TRBJ2-1; no firm D call. Germline assignment: CDR1 SGHTA and CDR2 FQGTGA. Trimming removed 0 bases at V and 6 bases at J, with 9 bases between. The CDR3 runs 14 residues. CDR3 in DNA: TGTGCCAGCAGCTTAACAGTTAGAGGCAATGAGCAGTTCTTC. Its protein is CASSLTVRGNEQFF.

The V and J genes are TRBV6-1 and TRBJ1-6; no reliable D call. Germline CDR1 and CDR2: MNHNS and SASEGT. Trimming pared 7 bases from V and 0 bases from J, leaving 22 bases between. CDR3 length equals 19 residues. The CDR3 nucleotides are TGTGCCAGCACTCCACTTGCGGGGAGTTCCAGCTCCTATAATTCACCCCTCCACTTT. This sequence encodes CASTPLAGSSSSYNSPLHF.

V and J are TRBV12-5 and TRBJ2-5; no reliable D call. V was cut by 5 bases and J by 5 bases, with 12 bases left in between. The CDR3 has 13 amino acids. From germline, CDR1 is LGHNT and CDR2 FRNRAP. The DNA of the CDR3 is TGTGCTAGTGGTCCCCGTGCCGGGGAGACCCAGTACTTC. Translated, it gives CASGPRAGETQYF. Variable domain in full (rest from reference TRBV12-5 and TRBJ2-5): DARVTQTPRHKVTEMGQEVTMRCQPILGHNTVFWYRQTMMQGLELLAYFRNRAPLDDSGMPKDRFSAEMPDATLATLKIQPSEPRDSAVYFCASGPRAGETQYFGPGTRLLVL.

The chain combines TRBV13 with TRBJ1-5; TRBD1 might be the D (6 bases). Germline V gene data show CDR1 as PRHDT and CDR2 as FYEKMQ (reference sequence). CDR3 size: 12 residues. The DNA for the CDR3 is TGTCACACAGGGCCAGGGAAGAGGCCCCAGCATTTT. Translating gives CHTGPGKRPQHF.

The gene calls are TRBV5-6 and TRBJ1-2; the match to TRBD1 covers 10 bases. The CDR3 covers 15 residues. The V gene end was trimmed by 0 bases and the J gene end by 4 bases; junction bases not matched to a gene: 3. The germline gives CDR1 SGHDT, CDR2 YYEEEE. Here the CDR3 reads CASSLGDRGPYGYTF. The CDR3 DNA reads as TGTGCCAGCAGCTTGGGGGACAGGGGACCCTATGGCTACACCTTC.

The chain is built from TRBV11-2 and TRBJ1-1; no clear D gene. The CDR3 is 12 residues long. V was clipped by 3 bases and J by 4 bases, with 6 bases between them. Germline V gives CDR1 SGHAT, CDR2 FQNNGV. CDR3 sequence reads: CASSLVGTEAFF. The CDR3 DNA follows: TGTGCCAGCAGCTTGGTTGGCACTGAAGCTTTCTTT.

The rearrangement uses TRBV4-1 and TRBJ2-7; D unclear. Looked up from germline, CDR1 is MGHRA and CDR2 is YSYEKL. The CDR3 length is 16 residues. Trimming removed 3 bases at V and 0 bases at J, with 15 bases between. CDR3 sequence: CASSHPISRDSYEQYF. The CDR3 region has the DNA TGCGCCAGCAGCCATCCCATTAGCCGTGACTCCTACGAGCAGTACTTC.

V usage is TRBV6-2 or TRBV6-3 and J usage is TRBJ1-5, with a tentative D call TRBD1 (5 bases). V lost 4 bases, J lost 10 bases, and 23 bases lay in between. This CDR3 spans 16 amino acids. Germline loops: CDR1 MNHEY, CDR2 SVGEGT. CDR3 in amino acids: CASSSPRRASGGPQHF. Here the CDR3 DNA reads TGTGCCAGCAGTTCTCCCCGCCGGGCCTCGGGGGGACCCCAGCATTTT.

The rearrangement joins TRBV7-9 to TRBJ2-7; a possible D gene is TRBD2 (6 bases). The germline V and J ends were trimmed by 5 bases and 3 bases, with 11 bases remaining between them. This CDR3 comprises 13 residues. Germline CDR1 is SEHNR and CDR2 is FQNEAQ (reference sequence). CDR3 coding DNA: TGTGCCAGCAGCCGGGGACTGATCTACGAGCAGTACTTC. This translates into CASSRGLIYEQYF.

The rearrangement joins TRBV7-9 to TRBJ2-5, with D perhaps matching TRBD1 or TRBD2 (5 bases each). V lost 5 bases and J 7 bases, leaving 23 bases between the germline ends. Germline-derived CDR1 and CDR2 are SEHNR and FQNEAQ (reference sequence). There are 16 residues in the CDR3. CDR3 nucleotide sequence: TGTGCCAGCAGCCCCCCCCTTGGGACCACGGTGCGGACCCAGTACTTC. Protein sequence: CASSPPLGTTVRTQYF.

The chain recombines TRBV7-2 with TRBJ2-3; 7 bases are shared with TRBD1. The germline gives CDR1 SGHTA, CDR2 FQGNSA. V shed 5 bases and J 6 bases; nucleotides not matched to a gene: 8. The CDR3 covers 14 residues. The CDR3 DNA reads TGTGCCAGCAGCCCCCCGACAGGGAGCGATACGCAGTATTTT. Protein: CASSPPTGSDTQYF.

This chain joins TRBV28 and TRBJ2-7; D possibly uses TRBD1 or TRBD2 (5 bases each). This CDR3 is 15 amino acids long. CDR1 and CDR2 (germline): MDHEN, SYDVKM. Deletions cut 3 bases from V and 1 base from J, with 13 bases between. The CDR3 sequence is CASSFGGDGSYEQYF. CDR3 nucleotide sequence: TGTGCCAGCAGTTTTGGTGGGGACGGTTCCTACGAGCAGTACTTC.

The rearrangement links TRBV4-1 to TRBJ2-1; D may be TRBD2 (5 bases). The germline V gene has CDR1 MGHRA and CDR2 YSYEKL. Deletions cut 0 bases from V and 0 bases from J, with 9 bases between. This CDR3 is 16 amino acids long. The CDR3 nucleotides read TGCGCCAGCAGCCAAGAGCGGGTTGGCTCCTACAATGAGCAGTTCTTC. Its translation is CASSQERVGSYNEQFF.

The gene calls are TRBV13 and TRBJ2-5; 11 nucleotides agree with TRBD1. CDR3 length equals 16 residues. V gave up 5 bases and J gave up 5 bases; unmatched junction bases: 10. Germline lookup yields CDR1 PRHDT and CDR2 FYEKMQ (reference sequence). CDR3 in amino acids: CASSDRTGGAWETQYF. The CDR3 nucleotides read TGTGCCAGCAGCGACCGGACAGGGGGCGCCTGGGAGACCCAGTACTTC.